The T cell receptor beta chain under discussion was sequenced for a study of T cells in Graves' hyperthyroidism and ophthalmopathy. Using RNA transcripts as the source, TCR beta CDR3 regions were amplified. The HTBI primer set drove a first-round RT-PCR of the TCR CDR3. Each CDR3 protein gets one entry after TCRdb re-called the multiplex PCR reads with MiXCR. The repertoire holds about 200,000 distinct CDR3 sequences, with 17% as singletons. Patients showing uncontrolled infection, other autoimmune disease, pregnancy or lactation were ineligible. In the case of this clonotype: Being one base from a much bigger clone, this may be a read error.

The clonotype comes from a woman in her 50s with Graves' hyperthyroidism. Material: blood.

This CDR3 is CSVEDRYSYEQFF. As DNA, the CDR3 is TGCAGCGTTGAAGACAGGTACTCCTACGAGCAGTTCTTC. V and J are TRBV29-1 and TRBJ2-7, with D unresolved. The J call may be mistaken, given a closer DNA end match to TRBJ2-1. The CDR3 has 13 residues. Germline CDR1 SQVTM, CDR2 ANQGSEA.